Each of the 16 T cell receptor beta chains below was sequenced from the same sample in a study of human T cells and chemical hapten exposure. Time point: patch test 3, about 24 weeks after DPC sensitization. Treatment meaning: therapeutic diphenylcyclopropenone sensitization with weekly scalp DPC. TCRdb re-analysed the RACE reads in MiXCR, keeping a single row per CDR3 protein. The table includes around 200,000 distinct CDR3 sequences, approximately 24% detected once. This specimen consisted of whole blood, obtained in connection with sensitization to the hapten diphenylcyclopropenone (DPC). These receptors all come from a woman aged 35 to 49 with alopecia areata. Some clones in this sample may be carry-over from other donors' samples.

The chain has TRBV11-2 and TRBJ1-2; TRBD1 aligns across 9 bases. The CDR3 totals 16 residues. CDR1 is SGHAT and CDR2 is FQNNGV in the germline V gene. After removal of 6 bases from V and 4 bases from J, the junction contained 12 bases not matched to a gene. CDR3 coding DNA: TGTGCCAGCAGACGGACCGGACAGGGGAAGGGCTATGGCTACACCTTC. Translation gives CASRRTGQGKGYGYTF.

The V gene is TRBV12-3 or TRBV12-4, the J gene TRBJ2-3, with 7 bases fitting TRBD2. CDR3 size: 15 residues. J was trimmed by 3 bases and V by 3 bases; bases with no gene match: 6. The CDR3: CASSLRRGGTDTQYF. The DNA for the CDR3 is TGTGCCAGCAGTTTGCGAAGGGGAGGGACAGATACGCAGTATTTT.

This clonotype showed up just a few times. The V gene is TRBV20-1, the J gene TRBJ2-7; no clear D. This CDR3 contains 14 residues. V lost 6 bases and J lost 5, with 20 bases in between. In germline, CDR1 is DFQATT, CDR2 SNEGSKA (reference sequence). DNA of the CDR3: TGCAGTGCCCCACGGCCAGGCAGTCTTGACGAGCAGTACTTC. Its protein product is CSAPRPGSLDEQYF.

A few counts support this clonotype. The V gene is TRBV28, the J gene TRBJ2-1; the D gene is possibly TRBD1 (5 bases). Trimming pared 2 bases from V and 5 bases from J, leaving 16 bases between. This CDR3 spans 16 amino acids. Germline loops: CDR1 MDHEN, CDR2 SYDVKM. The CDR3 region is CASSLAGPTKHNEQFF. In nucleotides, the CDR3 is TGTGCCAGCAGTTTAGCAGGGCCAACGAAGCACAATGAGCAGTTCTTC. The full variable domain, completed using reference TRBV28 and TRBJ2-1, is DVKVTQSSRYLVKRTGEKVFLECVQDMDHENMFWYRQDPGLGLRLIYFSYDVKMKEKGDIPEGYSVSREKKERFSLILESASTNQTSMYLCASSLAGPTKHNEQFFGPGTRLTVL.

There are a few counts of this clonotype. The chain combines TRBV12-3 or TRBV12-4 with TRBJ1-6; possible D gene TRBD1, 5 bases. V lost 6 bases to trimming and J lost 11 bases, with 14 bases between them. The CDR3 loop spans 13 amino acids. The CDR3 region has the DNA TGTGCCAGCAGCCTGGGACCTGAGACACCCCTCCACTTT. It specifies CASSLGPETPLHF.

Only one count was recorded for this clonotype. The chain has TRBV28 and TRBJ2-5; D may be TRBD2 (6 bases). Germline V gene lookup returns CDR1 MDHEN and CDR2 SYDVKM. The CDR3 totals 15 residues. V shed 3 bases and J shed 2 bases, with 13 bases lying between them. The CDR3 DNA is TGTGCCAGCAGTTTCCTTTTCGGGGGACAAGAGACCCAGTACTTC. This gives the protein CASSFLFGGQETQYF.

V is TRBV5-1 and J is TRBJ2-2; TRBD1 or TRBD2 may be the D gene (5 bases each). The V gene lost 3 bases and the J gene lost 0 bases, with 12 bases spanning the gap. This CDR3 has 16 amino acids. The germline V gene encodes CDR1 SGHRS and CDR2 YFSETQ. The chain's CDR3 is CASSSTGTANTGELFF. The CDR3 DNA reads TGCGCCAGCAGCTCCACGGGGACGGCGAACACCGGGGAGCTGTTTTTT. The whole variable domain, filled in from reference TRBV5-1 and TRBJ2-2, reads KAGVTQTPRYLIKTRGQQVTLSCSPISGHRSVSWYQQTPGQGLQFLFEYFSETQRNKGNFPGRFSGRQFSNSRSEMNVSTLELGDSALYLCASSSTGTANTGELFFGEGSRLTVL.

This clonotype was counted between two and nine times. The chain uses TRBV29-1 and TRBJ1-2, with D perhaps matching TRBD1 (5 bases). V was cut by 3 bases and J by 3 bases, with 14 bases left in between. CDR1 and CDR2 from the germline V gene are SQVTM and ANQGSEA. The length of the CDR3 is 14 residues. The CDR3 coding sequence is TGCAGCGTTGATGCCCAGGGAGGATACTATGGCTACACCTTC. This gives the protein CSVDAQGGYYGYTF.

V gene TRBV6-5 combines with J gene TRBJ2-7; 12 nucleotides agree with TRBD2. V lost 6 bases to trimming and J lost 5 bases; unmatched junction nucleotides: 8. CDR1 and CDR2 from the germline V gene are MNHEY and SVGAGI. This CDR3 comprises 15 residues. CDR3 in amino acids: CASRGLAGGSNEQYF. CDR3 DNA sequence: TGTGCCAGCAGGGGCCTAGCGGGAGGGAGCAACGAGCAGTACTTC.

This clonotype was seen ten or more times. The chain couples TRBV7-2 to TRBJ2-5; D gene uncertain. CDR3 length equals 13 residues. Germline V gene lookup returns CDR1 SGHTA and CDR2 FQGNSA. V was trimmed by 3 bases and J by 2 bases, leaving 7 bases between them. The CDR3 loop reads CASSFVRQETQYF. CDR3 in DNA: TGTGCCAGCAGCTTCGTCCGGCAAGAGACCCAGTACTTC.

This clonotype has a count of ten or more. The chain employs TRBV20-1 and TRBJ1-5, with 7 bases fitting TRBD1. CDR3 size: 14 residues. Trimming at V came to 5 bases and at J to 2 bases, leaving 6 bases not matched to a gene. Germline V gene data show CDR1 as DFQATT and CDR2 as SNEGSKA (reference sequence). CDR3 loop: CSAPRQGGNQPQHF. CDR3 sequence (DNA): TGCAGTGCTCCGAGACAGGGAGGCAATCAGCCCCAGCATTTT.

This clonotype was observed a handful of times. This chain joins TRBV7-9 and TRBJ2-3, with unresolved D. The germline V gene has CDR1 SEHNR and CDR2 FQNEAQ (reference sequence). The V end was cut by 0 bases, the J end by 4 bases, with 11 bases between. The length of the CDR3 is 15 residues. The chain's CDR3 is CASSLAATEADTQYF. The CDR3 nucleotides read TGTGCCAGCAGCTTAGCAGCTACAGAGGCAGATACGCAGTATTTT.

In its sample, this clonotype was seen a few times. The V and J genes are TRBV20-1 and TRBJ2-7; the match to TRBD2 covers 13 bases. The junction had 4 bases not matched to a gene; V was cut back by 6 bases and J by 2 bases. CDR1 is DFQATT, CDR2 SNEGSKA, per germline (reference sequence). The CDR3 totals 14 residues. The CDR3 sequence: CSAGTSGKAYEQYF. CDR3 sequence (DNA): TGCAGTGCCGGGACTAGCGGGAAGGCCTACGAGCAGTACTTC.

This clonotype was found a few times. This rearrangement joins TRBV9 to TRBJ2-1; maybe TRBD2 (5 bases). In germline, CDR1 is SGDLS, CDR2 YYNGEE. V was shortened by 0 bases and J by 4 bases, with 14 bases between the two germline ends. The CDR3 has 16 amino acids. The CDR3: CASSVDLGVSYNEQFF. The CDR3 DNA sequence: TGTGCCAGCAGCGTAGATCTGGGAGTGAGTTACAATGAGCAGTTCTTC.

This clonotype has a single count. CDR3 bases: TGCAGCGTTGCCAGGGGCAGCACAGATACGCAGTATTTT. Protein product: CSVARGSTDTQYF. V usage is TRBV29-1 and J usage is TRBJ2-3; a weak D match, TRBD1 (6 bases). The CDR3 has 13 residues. The germline CDR1 and CDR2 sequences are SQVTM and ANQGSEA. The V gene lost 4 bases and the J gene lost 0 bases, with 8 bases spanning the gap.

The gene calls are TRBV28 and TRBJ2-3, with 7 bases aligning to TRBD2. V lost 3 bases and J lost 2; bases outside the gene matches: 17. The germline V gene has CDR1 MDHEN and CDR2 SYDVKM. CDR3 size: 19 residues. CDR3 amino acids: CASSLGSGRRGGATDTQYF. CDR3 sequence (DNA): TGTGCCAGCAGTTTGGGATCCGGACGGCGCGGGGGAGCCACAGATACGCAGTATTTT.